What follows are 5 T cell receptor beta chains derived from one specimen sequenced in a study of cytomegalovirus exposure and HLA in healthy donors (dated 2017 in TCRdb). The method behind the library was the immunoSEQ multiplex PCR assay. For the multiplex PCR, a mixture combining 60 forward primers for TCR Vbeta segments and 13 reverse primers for TCR Jbeta segments was used. Entries here come from immuneACCESS through TCRdb and include only in-frame sequences with V and J called. Some clones fail to appear in such tables; in the studies checked, an unresolved V gene covers under half of the shortfall, and the cause of the remainder is unknown. The sample table holds some 160,000 clones, of which roughly 85% were seen once. The ten largest make up about 2.7% of the sample. Sequencing was carried out using PBMCs. These receptors were obtained from a man younger than 40 in good health and CMV-seropositive.

There are a few counts of this clone. This chain links TRBV25-1 with TRBJ1-1, with TRBD1 as a possible D gene (5 bases). This CDR3 has 13 amino acids. Germline loops: CDR1 MGHDK, CDR2 SYGVNS. V lost 1 base to trimming and J lost 10 bases, with 13 bases between them. The CDR3 is CASSESSWQGAFF. CDR3 nucleotides: TGTGCCAGCAGTGAATCCTCTTGGCAGGGAGCTTTCTTT.

This clone was seen once. The V gene is TRBV18, the J gene TRBJ2-7, with 9 bases lining up with TRBD1. The CDR3 is 14 residues long. Germline V CDR1 and CDR2: KGHSH, LQKENI. The CDR3 nucleotides read TGTGCCGGCTCACCCGGGACAGGGAGCTACGAGCAGTACGTC. The encoded protein is CAGSPGTGSYEQYV.

This clone has a single count. The rearrangement links TRBV12-5 to TRBJ1-3; 9 positions agree with TRBD1. The CDR3 spans 16 residues. CDR1 and CDR2 from the germline V gene are LGHNT and FRNRAP. V dropped 2 bases and J dropped 4; count of bases not matched to a gene: 6. The CDR3, as DNA: TGTGCTAGTGGTTTGCCCGGACAGGGGTTCGGAAACACCATATATTTT. Translation gives CASGLPGQGFGNTIYF.

The chain carries TRBV5-1 and TRBJ2-1; 12 nucleotides align to TRBD2. The CDR3 has 15 amino acids. Looked up from germline, CDR1 is SGHRS and CDR2 is YFSETQ. V was clipped by 5 bases and J by 10 bases; unmatched bases: 10. The CDR3 is CASSLSSGGVGEQFF. In nucleotides, the CDR3 is TGCGCCAGCAGTTTATCTAGCGGGGGGGTGGGGGAGCAGTTCTTC. The variable domain in full, with the rest retrieved from reference TRBV5-1 and TRBJ2-1, is KAGVTQTPRYLIKTRGQQVTLSCSPISGHRSVSWYQQTPGQGLQFLFEYFSETQRNKGNFPGRFSGRQFSNSRSEMNVSTLELGDSALYLCASSLSSGGVGEQFFGPGTRLTVL.

This chain connects TRBV2 to TRBJ2-3; 11 nucleotides line up with TRBD2. The CDR3 is 15 residues long. The V segment lost 7 bases and the J segment 3 bases; nucleotides outside the gene matches: 6. The germline gives CDR1 SNHLY, CDR2 FYNNEI. CDR3 protein: CASTGTSGATDTQYF. In DNA form, the CDR3 reads TGTGCCAGCACCGGGACTAGCGGAGCGACAGATACGCAGTATTTT.